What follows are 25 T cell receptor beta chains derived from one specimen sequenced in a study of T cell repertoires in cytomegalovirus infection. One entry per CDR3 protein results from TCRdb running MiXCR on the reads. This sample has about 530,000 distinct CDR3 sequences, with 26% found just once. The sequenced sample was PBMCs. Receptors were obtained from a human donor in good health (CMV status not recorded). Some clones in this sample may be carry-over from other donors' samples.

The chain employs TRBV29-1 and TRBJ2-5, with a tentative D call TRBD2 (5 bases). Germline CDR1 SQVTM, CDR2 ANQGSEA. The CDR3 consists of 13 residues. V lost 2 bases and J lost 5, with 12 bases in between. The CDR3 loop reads CSVEKGVEETQYF. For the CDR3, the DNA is TGCAGCGTTGAAAAGGGAGTGGAGGAGACCCAGTACTTC.

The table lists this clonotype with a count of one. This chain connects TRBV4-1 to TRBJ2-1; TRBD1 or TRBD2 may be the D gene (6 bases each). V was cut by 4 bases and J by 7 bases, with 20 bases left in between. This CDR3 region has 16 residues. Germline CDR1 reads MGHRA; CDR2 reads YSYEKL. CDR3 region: CASSPGRGERQNEQFF. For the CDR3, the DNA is TGCGCCAGCAGCCCCGGTAGGGGGGAGCGACAAAATGAGCAGTTCTTC.

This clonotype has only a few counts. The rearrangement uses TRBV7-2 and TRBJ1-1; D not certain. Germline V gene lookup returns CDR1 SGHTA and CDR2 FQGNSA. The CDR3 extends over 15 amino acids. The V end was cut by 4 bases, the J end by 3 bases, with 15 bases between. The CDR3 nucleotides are TGTGCCAGCAGCTCCATCCGGGGAGGTTACACTGAAGCTTTCTTT. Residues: CASSSIRGGYTEAFF. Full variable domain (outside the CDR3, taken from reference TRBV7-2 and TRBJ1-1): GAGVSQSPSNKVTEKGKDVELRCDPISGHTALYWYRQSLGQGLEFLIYFQGNSAPDKSGLPSDRFSAERTGGSVSTLTIQRTQQEDSAVYLCASSSIRGGYTEAFFGQGTRLTVV.

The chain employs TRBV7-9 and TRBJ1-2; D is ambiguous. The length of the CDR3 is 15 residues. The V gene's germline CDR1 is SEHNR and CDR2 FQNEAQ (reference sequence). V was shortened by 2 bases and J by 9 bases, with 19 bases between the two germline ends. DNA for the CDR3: TGTGCCAGCAGCTTAATGTTCAGGACCGAAGGAAGCTACACCTTC. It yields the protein CASSLMFRTEGSYTF. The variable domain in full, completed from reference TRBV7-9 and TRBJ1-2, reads DTGVSQNPRHKITKRGQNVTFRCDPISEHNRLYWYRQTLGQGPEFLTYFQNEAQLEKSRLLSDRFSAERPKGSFSTLEIQRTEQGDSAMYLCASSLMFRTEGSYTFGSGTRLTVV.

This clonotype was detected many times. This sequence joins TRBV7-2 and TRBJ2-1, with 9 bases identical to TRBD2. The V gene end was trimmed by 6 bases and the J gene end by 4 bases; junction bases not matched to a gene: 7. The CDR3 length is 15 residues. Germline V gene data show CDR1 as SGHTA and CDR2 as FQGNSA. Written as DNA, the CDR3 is TGTGCCAGCAGTCCCACTAGCGGGCCTTACAATGAGCAGTTCTTC. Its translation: CASSPTSGPYNEQFF.

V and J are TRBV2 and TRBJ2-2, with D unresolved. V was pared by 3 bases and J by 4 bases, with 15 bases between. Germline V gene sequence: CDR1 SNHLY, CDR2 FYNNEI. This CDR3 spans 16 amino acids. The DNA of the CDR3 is TGTGCCAGCAGTGATCCCGGCAGGAAGGGCACCGGGGAGCTGTTTTTT. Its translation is CASSDPGRKGTGELFF.

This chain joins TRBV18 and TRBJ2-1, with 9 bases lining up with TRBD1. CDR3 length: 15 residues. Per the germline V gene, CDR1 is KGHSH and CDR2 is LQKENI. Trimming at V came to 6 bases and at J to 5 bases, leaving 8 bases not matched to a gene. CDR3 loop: CASSITGGNNNEQFF. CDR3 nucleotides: TGTGCCAGCTCCATAACAGGGGGCAACAACAATGAGCAGTTCTTC.

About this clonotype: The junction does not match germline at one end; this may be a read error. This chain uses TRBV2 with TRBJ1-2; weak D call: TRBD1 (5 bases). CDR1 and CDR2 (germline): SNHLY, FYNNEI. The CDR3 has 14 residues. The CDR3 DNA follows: TGTGCCAGCAGGGAAGACAGCGGGATCTATGGCTACACCTTC. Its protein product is CASREDSGIYGYTF. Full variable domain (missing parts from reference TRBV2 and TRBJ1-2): EPEVTQTPSHQVTQMGQEVILRCVPISNHLYFYWYRQILGQKVEFLVSFYNNEISEKSEIFDDQFSVERPDGSNFTLKIRSTKLEDSAMYFCASREDSGIYGYTFGSGTRLTVV.

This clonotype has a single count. As DNA, the CDR3 is TGTGCCAGCAGCTCAGGACTAAGGACAGGGAACACCGGGGAGCTGTTTTTT. This codes for CASSSGLRTGNTGELFF. V usage is TRBV7-2 and J usage is TRBJ2-2; a weak D match, TRBD1 (7 bases). The CDR3 loop spans 17 amino acids. Germline-derived CDR1 and CDR2 are SGHTA and FQGNSA. V was clipped by 4 bases and J by 1 base, with 16 bases between them.

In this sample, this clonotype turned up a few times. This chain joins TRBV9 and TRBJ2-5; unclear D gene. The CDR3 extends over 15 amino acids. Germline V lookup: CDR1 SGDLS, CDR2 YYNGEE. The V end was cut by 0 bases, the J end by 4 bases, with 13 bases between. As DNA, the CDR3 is TGTGCCAGCAGCGTAGGACCCACCGGCCGAGAGACCCAGTACTTC. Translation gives CASSVGPTGRETQYF. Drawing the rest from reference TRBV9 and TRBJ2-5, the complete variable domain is DSGVTQTPKHLITATGQRVTLRCSPRSGDLSVYWYQQSLDQGLQFLIQYYNGEERAKGNILERFSAQQFPDLHSELNLSSLELGDSALYFCASSVGPTGRETQYFGPGTRLLVL.

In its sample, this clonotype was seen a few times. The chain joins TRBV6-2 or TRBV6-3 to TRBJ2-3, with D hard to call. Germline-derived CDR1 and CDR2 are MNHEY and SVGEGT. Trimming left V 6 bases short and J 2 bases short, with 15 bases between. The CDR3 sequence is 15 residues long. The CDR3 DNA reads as TGTGCCAGCAGGGTGGACGGAACCTTCACAGATACGCAGTATTTT. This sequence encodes CASRVDGTFTDTQYF.

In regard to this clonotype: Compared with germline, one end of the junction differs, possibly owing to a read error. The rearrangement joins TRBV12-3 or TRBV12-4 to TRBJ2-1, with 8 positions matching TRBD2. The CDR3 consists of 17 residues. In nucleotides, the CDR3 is TGTGGCAGCAGTTTAGAACTAGCGGTTAACTCCTACAATGAGCAGTTCTTC. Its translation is CGSSLELAVNSYNEQFF.

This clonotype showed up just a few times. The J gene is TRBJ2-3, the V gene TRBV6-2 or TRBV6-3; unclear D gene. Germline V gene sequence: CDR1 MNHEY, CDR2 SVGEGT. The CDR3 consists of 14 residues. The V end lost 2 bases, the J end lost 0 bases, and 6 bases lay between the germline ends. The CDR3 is CASSYGASTDTQYF. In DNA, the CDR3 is TGTGCCAGCAGTTACGGTGCTAGCACAGATACGCAGTATTTT.

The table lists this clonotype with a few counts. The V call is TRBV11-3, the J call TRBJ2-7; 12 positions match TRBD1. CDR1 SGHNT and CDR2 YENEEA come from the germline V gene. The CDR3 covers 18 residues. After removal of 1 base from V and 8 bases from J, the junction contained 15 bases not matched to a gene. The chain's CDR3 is CASSLVAGTGGAWGKQYV. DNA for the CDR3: TGTGCCAGCAGCTTAGTAGCCGGGACAGGGGGCGCGTGGGGAAAGCAGTACGTC.

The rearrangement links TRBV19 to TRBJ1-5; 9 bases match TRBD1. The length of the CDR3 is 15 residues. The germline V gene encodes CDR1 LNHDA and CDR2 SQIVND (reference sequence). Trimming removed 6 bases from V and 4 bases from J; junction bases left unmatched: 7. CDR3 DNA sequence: TGTGCCAGTAGGTTCCGGGACAGGGAAAATCAGCCCCAGCATTTT. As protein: CASRFRDRENQPQHF.

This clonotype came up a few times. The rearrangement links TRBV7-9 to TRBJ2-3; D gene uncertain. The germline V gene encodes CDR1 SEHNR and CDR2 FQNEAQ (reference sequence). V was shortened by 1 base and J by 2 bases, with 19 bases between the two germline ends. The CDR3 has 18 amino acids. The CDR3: CASSLGARVFRPTDTQYF. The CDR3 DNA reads TGTGCCAGCAGCTTAGGGGCACGGGTTTTCAGACCCACAGATACGCAGTATTTT.

In DNA, the CDR3 is TGTGCCACCAGCAGAGGACAGGGTTTCCTAAAAGCTGAAGCTTTCTTT. As protein: CATSRGQGFLKAEAFF. V gene TRBV15 combines with J gene TRBJ1-1; TRBD1 matches at 7 bases. The germline CDR1 and CDR2 sequences are LNHNV and YYDKDF (reference sequence). The CDR3 has 16 amino acids. V lost 1 base, J lost 6 bases, and 11 bases stayed unmatched. The whole variable domain, remainder taken from reference TRBV15 and TRBJ1-1, is DAMVIQNPRYQVTQFGKPVTLSCSQTLNHNVMYWYQQKSSQAPKLLFHYYDKDFNNEADTPDNFQSRRPNTSFCFLDIRSPGLGDTAMYLCATSRGQGFLKAEAFFGQGTRLTVV.

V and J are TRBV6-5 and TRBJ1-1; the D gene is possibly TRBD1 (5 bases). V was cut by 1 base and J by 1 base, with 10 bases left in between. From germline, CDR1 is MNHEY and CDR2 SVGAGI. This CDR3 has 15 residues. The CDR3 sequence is CASSYFQGANTEAFF. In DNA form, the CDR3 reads TGTGCCAGCAGTTACTTCCAGGGTGCGAACACTGAAGCTTTCTTT.

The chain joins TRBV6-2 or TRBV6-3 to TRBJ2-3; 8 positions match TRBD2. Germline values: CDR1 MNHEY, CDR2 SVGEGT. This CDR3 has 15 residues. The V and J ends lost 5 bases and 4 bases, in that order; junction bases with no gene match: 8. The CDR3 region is CASSLREGGADTQYF. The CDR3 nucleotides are TGTGCCAGCAGTCTCCGGGAGGGGGGTGCAGATACGCAGTATTTT.

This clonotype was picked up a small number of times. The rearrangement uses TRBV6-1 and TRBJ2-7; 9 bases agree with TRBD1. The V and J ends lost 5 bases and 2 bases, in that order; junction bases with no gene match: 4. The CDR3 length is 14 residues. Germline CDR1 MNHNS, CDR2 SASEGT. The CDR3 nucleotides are TGTGCCAGCAGTACCGGGACAGGGCCCTACGAGCAGTACGTC. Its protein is CASSTGTGPYEQYV.

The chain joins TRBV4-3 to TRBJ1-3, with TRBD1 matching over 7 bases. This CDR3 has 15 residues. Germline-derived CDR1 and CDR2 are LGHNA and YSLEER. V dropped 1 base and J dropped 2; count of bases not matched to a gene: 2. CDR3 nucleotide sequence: TGCGCCAGCAGCCAAGCTAGGGGGCCTGGAAACACCATATATTTT. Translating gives CASSQARGPGNTIYF.

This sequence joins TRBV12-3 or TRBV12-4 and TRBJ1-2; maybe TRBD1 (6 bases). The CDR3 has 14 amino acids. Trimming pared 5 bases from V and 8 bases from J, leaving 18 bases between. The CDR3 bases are TGTGCCAGCAGTCTTCAGTGGGGGGGCGGCGGCTACACCTTC. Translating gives CASSLQWGGGGYTF.

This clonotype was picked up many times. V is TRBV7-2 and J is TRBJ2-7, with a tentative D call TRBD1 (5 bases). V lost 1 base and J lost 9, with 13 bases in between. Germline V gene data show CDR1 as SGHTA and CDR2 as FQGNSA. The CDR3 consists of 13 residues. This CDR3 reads CASSLEGWGRQYV. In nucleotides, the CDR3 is TGTGCCAGCAGCTTAGAGGGGTGGGGCAGGCAGTACGTC.

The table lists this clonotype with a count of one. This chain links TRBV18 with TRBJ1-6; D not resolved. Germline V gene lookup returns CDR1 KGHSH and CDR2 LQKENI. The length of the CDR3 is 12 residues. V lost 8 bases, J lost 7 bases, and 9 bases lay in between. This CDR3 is CASRSLNSPLHF. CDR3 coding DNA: TGTGCCAGCCGCTCCCTAAATTCACCCCTCCACTTT. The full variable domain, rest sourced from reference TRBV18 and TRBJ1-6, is NAGVMQNPRHLVRRRGQEARLRCSPMKGHSHVYWYRQLPEEGLKFMVYLQKENIIDESGMPKERFSAEFPKEGPSILRIQQVVRGDSAAYFCASRSLNSPLHFGNGTRLTVT.

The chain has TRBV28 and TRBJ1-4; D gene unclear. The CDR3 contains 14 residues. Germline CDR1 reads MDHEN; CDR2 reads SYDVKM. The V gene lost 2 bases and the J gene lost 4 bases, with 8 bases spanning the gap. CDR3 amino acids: CASSLGGINEKLFF. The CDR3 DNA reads TGTGCCAGCAGTTTAGGAGGTATTAATGAAAAACTGTTTTTT.